Below, one TCR beta chain is given with its context. The entry originates in a study of T cell responses to AZD1222 COVID-19 vaccine. Profiled with immunoSEQ multiplex PCR; TCRdb holds only in-frame clones, not every one. The sample has under 200,000 clones, around nine tenths seen once. Germline CDR1 reads DFQATT; CDR2 reads SNEGSKA (reference sequence). V lost 3 bases, J lost 0 bases, and 14 bases lay in between. The CDR3 is 15 amino acids. The clonotype originates from an adult who received the MenACWY meningococcal vaccine as a control. Sequenced material: peripheral blood, taken 28 days after the second dose of the MenACWY control vaccine. This chain joins TRBV20-1 and TRBJ1-1; D is unresolved. The CDR3 DNA sequence: TGCAGTGCTAGTGGAGGAAACCGTATGAACACTGAAGCTTTCTTT. This encodes CSASGGNRMNTEAFF.